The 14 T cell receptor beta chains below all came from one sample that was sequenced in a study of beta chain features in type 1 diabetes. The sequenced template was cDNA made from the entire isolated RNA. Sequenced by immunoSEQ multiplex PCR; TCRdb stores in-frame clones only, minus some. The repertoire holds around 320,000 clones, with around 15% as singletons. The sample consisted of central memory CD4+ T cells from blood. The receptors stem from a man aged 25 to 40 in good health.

DNA for the CDR3: TGCGCGACAGGCCTCAACACTGAAGCTTTCTTT. Translated: CATGLNTEAFF. V is TRBV29-1 and J is TRBJ1-1; perhaps TRBD1 as D (6 bases). This CDR3 has 11 residues. The V gene's germline CDR1 is SQVTM and CDR2 ANQGSEA.

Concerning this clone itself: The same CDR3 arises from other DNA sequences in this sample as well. The CDR3 loop is CASSYGGHQPQHF. The DNA for the CDR3 is TGTGCCAGCAGTTACGGGGGGCATCAGCCCCAGCATTTT. V and J are TRBV6-6 and TRBJ1-5, with D tentatively TRBD1 (6 bases). Trimming removed 2 bases at V and 5 bases at J, with 7 bases between. Germline V lookup: CDR1 MNHNY, CDR2 SVGAGI (reference sequence). CDR3 size: 13 residues.

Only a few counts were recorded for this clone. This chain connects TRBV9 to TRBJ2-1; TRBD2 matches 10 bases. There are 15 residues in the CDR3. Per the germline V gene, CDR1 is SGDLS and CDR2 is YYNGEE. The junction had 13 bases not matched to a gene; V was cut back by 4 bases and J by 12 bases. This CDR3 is CASSSVMASGSWQFF. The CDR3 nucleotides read TGTGCCAGCAGCTCAGTCATGGCTAGCGGGAGTTGGCAGTTCTTC.

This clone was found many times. CDR3 residues: CASSPPTRQPQHF. DNA for the CDR3: TGCGCCAGCAGTCCCCCAACCAGACAGCCCCAGCATTTT. This chain uses TRBV23-1 with TRBJ1-5; D not resolved. TRBV23-1 is treated as an ORF (open reading frame) with a function not yet certain. V shed 4 bases and J shed 7 bases, with 11 bases lying between them. The CDR3 totals 13 residues.

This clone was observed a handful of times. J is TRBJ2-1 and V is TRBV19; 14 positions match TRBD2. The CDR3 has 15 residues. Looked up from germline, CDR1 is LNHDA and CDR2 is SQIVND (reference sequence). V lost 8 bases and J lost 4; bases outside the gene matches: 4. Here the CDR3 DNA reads TGTGCCAGTGGGACTAGCGGGGGTTCTTACAATGAGCAGTTCTTC. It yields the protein CASGTSGGSYNEQFF. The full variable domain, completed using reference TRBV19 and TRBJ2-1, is DGGITQSPKYLFRKEGQNVTLSCEQNLNHDAMYWYRQDPGQGLRLIYYSQIVNDFQKGDIAEGYSVSREKKESFPLTVTSAQKNPTAFYLCASGTSGGSYNEQFFGPGTRLTVL.

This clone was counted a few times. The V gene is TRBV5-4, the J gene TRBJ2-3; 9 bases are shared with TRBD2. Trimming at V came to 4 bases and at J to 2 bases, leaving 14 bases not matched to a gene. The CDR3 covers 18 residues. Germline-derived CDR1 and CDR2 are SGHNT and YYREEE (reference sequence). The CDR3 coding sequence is TGTGCCAGCAGCGCCCGGCTGTCTAGCGGGGTTGCCACAGATACGCAGTATTTT. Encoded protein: CASSARLSSGVATDTQYF.

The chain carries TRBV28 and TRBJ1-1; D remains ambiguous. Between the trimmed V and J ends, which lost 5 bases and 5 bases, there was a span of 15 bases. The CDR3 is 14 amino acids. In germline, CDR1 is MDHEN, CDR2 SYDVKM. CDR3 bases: TGTGCCAGCAGTGGGTGGCAGGCGGGGACTGAAGCTTTCTTT. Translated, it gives CASSGWQAGTEAFF.

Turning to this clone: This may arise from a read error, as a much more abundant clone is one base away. The CDR3 region has the DNA TGTGCCAGCAGGGGGGATACGGTCTCTGGGGCCAACGTCCTGACTTTC. Translated: CASRGDTVSGANVLTF. The rearrangement uses TRBV14 and TRBJ2-6; the D gene could be TRBD1 or TRBD2 (5 bases each). V lost 6 bases and J 0 bases, leaving 12 bases between the germline ends. CDR1 is SGHDN and CDR2 is FVKESK in the germline V gene. The CDR3 covers 16 residues.

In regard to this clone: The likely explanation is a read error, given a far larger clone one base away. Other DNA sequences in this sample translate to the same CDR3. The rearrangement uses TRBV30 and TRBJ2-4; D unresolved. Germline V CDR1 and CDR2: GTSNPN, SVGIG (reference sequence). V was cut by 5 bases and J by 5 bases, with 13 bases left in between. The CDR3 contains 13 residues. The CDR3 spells CAWLNPRENIQYF. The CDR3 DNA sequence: TGTGCCTGGCTAAACCCTAGAGAAAACATTCAGTACTTC.

CDR3 coding DNA: TGTGCCAGCAGCAAAGCAGGGGGAGAAGCCGGGGAGCTGTTTTTT. It is translated as CASSKAGGEAGELFF. V usage is TRBV21-1 and J usage is TRBJ2-2; the table's D gene call, TRBD1, was not cross checked with the DNA. TRBV21-1 is flagged as a pseudogene. The CDR3 has 15 residues.

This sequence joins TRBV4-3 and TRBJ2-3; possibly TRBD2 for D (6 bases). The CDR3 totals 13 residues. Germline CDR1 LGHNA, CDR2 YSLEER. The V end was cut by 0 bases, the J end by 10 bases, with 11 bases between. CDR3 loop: CASSQDRLGAQYF. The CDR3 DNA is TGCGCCAGCAGCCAAGACCGACTAGGGGCGCAGTATTTT.

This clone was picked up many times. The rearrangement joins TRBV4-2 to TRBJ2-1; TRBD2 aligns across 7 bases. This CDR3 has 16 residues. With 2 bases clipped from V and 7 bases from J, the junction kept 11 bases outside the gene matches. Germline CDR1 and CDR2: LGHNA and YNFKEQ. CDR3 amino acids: CASSQHLAEGSNEQFF. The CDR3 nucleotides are TGTGCCAGCAGCCAACACCTAGCGGAGGGGTCGAATGAGCAGTTCTTC.

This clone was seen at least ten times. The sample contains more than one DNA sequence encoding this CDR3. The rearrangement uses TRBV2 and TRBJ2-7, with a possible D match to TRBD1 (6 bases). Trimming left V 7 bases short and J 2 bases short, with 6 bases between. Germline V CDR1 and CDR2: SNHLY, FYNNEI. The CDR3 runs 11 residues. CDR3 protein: CASKGAYEQYF. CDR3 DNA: TGTGCCAGCAAGGGGGCCTACGAGCAGTACTTC.

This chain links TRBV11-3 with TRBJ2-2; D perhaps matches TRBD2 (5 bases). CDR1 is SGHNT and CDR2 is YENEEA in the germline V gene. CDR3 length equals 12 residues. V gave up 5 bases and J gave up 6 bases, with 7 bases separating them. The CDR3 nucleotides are TGTGCCAGCAGCCCGGGGTCCGGGGAGCTGTTTTTT. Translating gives CASSPGSGELFF.